Here is one T cell receptor beta chain with its context. Its antigen is undetermined. This CDR3 is built from 15 residues. From germline, CDR1 is SGDLS and CDR2 YYNGEE. Trimming cost V 3 bases and J 6 bases; bases outside gene matches: 3. The sample originates from a study of T cell repertoires in ileal Crohn's disease. Time point described: neoterminal ileum biopsy at postoperative endoscopy, about 6 months after surgery. Per sample, roughly 0.45 micrograms of biopsy DNA were TCRB immunosequenced. Clones were read by immunoSEQ multiplex PCR, and TCRdb kept only the in-frame ones, dropping some. The table lists about 12,000 clones, around 78% of them singletons. Whole-study results and caveats: Active smokers at surgery had more clonal expansions than non-smokers. Within the first postoperative year, endoscopy came at median approximately 6.9 months.

The receptor was isolated from an adult with Crohn's disease. Sequencing used ileal tissue. The chain joins TRBV9 to TRBJ2-1, with 13 bases identical to TRBD2. The CDR3 region has the DNA TGTGCCAGCAGCGGGACTAGCGGGGGACCCAATGAGCAGTTCTTC. This sequence encodes CASSGTSGGPNEQFF.